The next 27 T cell receptor beta chains were all read from a single sample in a study of shared clonotypes between healthy human individuals. As defined, naive CD8 cells were CD45RO-negative and positively selected for CCR7, with terminally differentiated effector memory CD45RA+ cells excluded. This table comes from immunoSEQ multiplex PCR, and its TCRdb copy is limited to in-frame clones, with some not included. The repertoire holds hundreds of thousands of clones, less than 97% seen once, with 0.11% in the top ten. Sequencing was done on a sample of naive CD8+ T cells sorted from blood. These receptors came from a woman in her twenties or thirties in good health.

This chain joins TRBV5-6 and TRBJ2-1; 14 nucleotides match TRBD2. The CDR3 is made up of 17 amino acids. J lost 8 bases, V lost 4 bases, and 11 bases had no gene match. Looked up from germline, CDR1 is SGHDT and CDR2 is YYEEEE. The CDR3 is CASSGSLGTSGSYEQFF. The CDR3 DNA sequence: TGTGCCAGCAGCGGGTCCCTGGGGACTAGCGGGAGCTATGAGCAGTTCTTC.

This chain connects TRBV4-1 to TRBJ2-3; TRBD2 matches at 8 bases. The CDR3 totals 14 residues. Trimming removed 7 bases from V and 5 bases from J; junction bases left unmatched: 8. Germline V gene sequence: CDR1 MGHRA, CDR2 YSYEKL. DNA for the CDR3: TGCGCCAGCACTCCTAGCGGGTTTGTAGATACGCAGTATTTT. It encodes CASTPSGFVDTQYF.

This chain joins TRBV29-1 and TRBJ2-3; 7 bases align to TRBD2. V was clipped by 3 bases and J by 4 bases; unmatched bases: 10. CDR1 and CDR2 from the germline V gene are SQVTM and ANQGSEA. There are 15 residues in the CDR3. The CDR3 DNA reads as TGCAGCGTTGAGTTTTCTAGCGGTTTCCCAGATACGCAGTATTTT. Translated, it gives CSVEFSSGFPDTQYF.

The V and J genes are TRBV19 and TRBJ1-1, with D possibly TRBD1 on 6 matching bases. This CDR3 spans 14 amino acids. V lost 6 bases and J lost 1, with 12 bases in between. The germline CDR1 and CDR2 sequences are LNHDA and SQIVND (reference sequence). As DNA, the CDR3 is TGTGCCAGTAGACCCGGGGGCCGGAACACTGAAGCTTTCTTT. It is translated as CASRPGGRNTEAFF.

The count of this clone is one. The V and J genes are TRBV5-1 and TRBJ2-7, with D perhaps TRBD1 or TRBD2 (5 bases each). With 0 bases removed from V and 2 bases from J, the gap between germline ends came to 9 bases. The CDR3 extends over 14 amino acids. The germline gives CDR1 SGHRS, CDR2 YFSETQ. The CDR3, as DNA: TGCGCCAGCAGCTTGGTGGGGGTTACCTACGAGCAGTACTTC. Its protein is CASSLVGVTYEQYF. Full variable domain (remainder filled in from reference TRBV5-1 and TRBJ2-7): KAGVTQTPRYLIKTRGQQVTLSCSPISGHRSVSWYQQTPGQGLQFLFEYFSETQRNKGNFPGRFSGRQFSNSRSEMNVSTLELGDSALYLCASSLVGVTYEQYFGPGTRLTVT.

This sequence joins TRBV30 and TRBJ1-2; no firm D call. Trimming removed 4 bases from V and 4 bases from J, with 19 bases in between. CDR3 length: 15 amino acids. Germline values: CDR1 GTSNPN, CDR2 SVGIG (reference sequence). CDR3 residues: CAWKQETRWVYGYTF. The CDR3 coding sequence is TGTGCCTGGAAGCAGGAAACCCGATGGGTCTATGGCTACACCTTC.

The V and J genes are TRBV27 and TRBJ1-3, with D hard to call. CDR3 length equals 15 residues. V was shortened by 5 bases and J by 0 bases, with 11 bases between the two germline ends. CDR1 and CDR2 from the germline V gene are MNHEY and SMNVEV (reference sequence). Written as DNA, the CDR3 is TGTGCCAGCAGTCCTTTGGGGTTCTCTGGAAACACCATATATTTT. It is translated as CASSPLGFSGNTIYF.

The chain is built from TRBV14 and TRBJ2-3; 12 nucleotides align to TRBD2. After removal of 4 bases from V and 2 bases from J, the junction contained 7 bases not matched to a gene. The CDR3 covers 17 residues. Germline CDR1 and CDR2: SGHDN and FVKESK. The CDR3 protein is CASSPETSGRPTDTQYF. The CDR3 region has the DNA TGTGCCAGCAGCCCAGAGACTAGCGGGAGACCCACAGATACGCAGTATTTT.

The genes are TRBV10-2 and TRBJ1-2; D gene unclear. Germline lookup yields CDR1 WSHSY and CDR2 SAAADI. The CDR3 totals 14 residues. Trimming took 5 bases from V and 2 from J, leaving 12 bases between them. In DNA, the CDR3 is TGCGCCAGCAGTCACGCGGGCTGGAACTATGGCTACACCTTC. Its translation: CASSHAGWNYGYTF.

V usage is TRBV7-9 and J usage is TRBJ2-7, with D possibly matching TRBD2 (6 bases). Germline V gene data show CDR1 as SEHNR and CDR2 as FQNEAQ (reference sequence). This CDR3 is built from 14 residues. V was shortened by 6 bases and J by 3 bases, with 15 bases between the two germline ends. This CDR3 is CASRDVGGDYEQYF. In nucleotides, the CDR3 is TGTGCCAGCAGAGACGTCGGCGGGGACTACGAGCAGTACTTC.

The genes are TRBV7-9 and TRBJ1-2; no firm D call. The CDR3 loop spans 15 amino acids. V shed 1 base and J shed 2 bases, with 11 bases lying between them. The germline V gene encodes CDR1 SEHNR and CDR2 FQNEAQ (reference sequence). CDR3 sequence (DNA): TGTGCCAGCAGCTTAGACGACTTTAGGAACTATGGCTACACCTTC. This gives the protein CASSLDDFRNYGYTF.

For this clone: Other DNA sequences in the sample encode the same CDR3. The rearrangement joins TRBV4-1 to TRBJ2-7; D uncertain. CDR1 is MGHRA and CDR2 is YSYEKL in the germline V gene. V was pared by 0 bases and J by 5 bases, with 5 bases between. The CDR3 is 12 amino acids. The CDR3 bases are TGCGCCAGCAGCCAAGATAGGCACGAGCAGTACTTC. This sequence encodes CASSQDRHEQYF.

The chain is built from TRBV11-2 and TRBJ2-1; 7 bases are shared with TRBD2. Trimming cost V 3 bases and J 6 bases; bases outside gene matches: 5. In germline, CDR1 is SGHAT, CDR2 FQNNGV. CDR3 size: 14 residues. CDR3: CASSFGGRGNEQFF. In DNA, the CDR3 is TGTGCCAGCAGCTTTGGCGGGAGAGGCAATGAGCAGTTCTTC.

This clone was found once. This rearrangement joins TRBV30 to TRBJ2-6, with 12 bases fitting TRBD1. Trimming at V came to 2 bases and at J to 4 bases, leaving 12 bases not matched to a gene. The V gene's germline CDR1 is GTSNPN and CDR2 SVGIG (reference sequence). The CDR3 has 19 residues. CDR3 sequence (DNA): TGTGCCTGGAGTTTTCCCCCGGGACAGGGGGCGCTGGGGGCCAACGTCCTGACTTTC. Its protein product is CAWSFPPGQGALGANVLTF.

The V and J genes are TRBV5-1 and TRBJ2-5; unclear D gene. This CDR3 spans 16 amino acids. Between the trimmed V and J ends, which lost 0 bases and 0 bases, there was a span of 12 bases. Germline V CDR1 and CDR2: SGHRS, YFSETQ. CDR3 region: CASSLVRPVYQETQYF. The CDR3 DNA sequence: TGCGCCAGCAGCTTGGTCAGGCCAGTGTACCAAGAGACCCAGTACTTC.

The chain carries TRBV11-2 and TRBJ2-7; either TRBD1 or TRBD2 may supply D (7 bases each). In germline, CDR1 is SGHAT, CDR2 FQNNGV. This CDR3 comprises 13 residues. Trimming removed 5 bases at V and 5 bases at J, with 13 bases between. The CDR3 is CASSETGRDEQYF. The CDR3 region has the DNA TGTGCCAGCAGCGAGACAGGGAGGGACGAGCAGTACTTC.

This clone was detected only a few times. V usage is TRBV4-1 and J usage is TRBJ1-4; 7 bases fit TRBD1. Germline CDR1 reads MGHRA; CDR2 reads YSYEKL. Trimming removed 2 bases from V and 7 bases from J; junction bases left unmatched: 10. This CDR3 comprises 16 residues. The CDR3 region is CASSQRGQAGVEKLFF. CDR3 DNA: TGCGCCAGCAGCCAACGAGGACAGGCTGGGGTTGAAAAACTGTTTTTT.

The chain is built from TRBV7-9 and TRBJ2-5, with no clear D. V shed 11 bases and J shed 2 bases, with 15 bases lying between them. CDR1 and CDR2 (germline): SEHNR, FQNEAQ (reference sequence). The CDR3 extends over 13 amino acids. In DNA, the CDR3 is TGTGCCGTCTTCGAGGACGTACAAGAGACCCAGTACTTC. It encodes CAVFEDVQETQYF.

The chain links TRBV5-4 to TRBJ2-2, with D tentatively TRBD1 or TRBD2 (5 bases each). Germline V gene lookup returns CDR1 SGHNT and CDR2 YYREEE (reference sequence). V was pared by 1 base and J by 5 bases, with 9 bases between. The CDR3 sequence is 14 residues long. CDR3 residues: CASSLRGETGELFF. CDR3 coding DNA: TGTGCCAGCAGCTTGCGGGGCGAAACCGGGGAGCTGTTTTTT.

The chain is built from TRBV21-1 and TRBJ2-7; the table's D call, TRBD2, has no DNA check behind it. TRBV21-1 represents a pseudogene. The length of the CDR3 is 16 residues. In nucleotides, the CDR3 is TGTGCCAGCAGCAAGGGGACTCAGCGAGTTACCTACGAGCAGTACTTC. Translated: CASSKGTQRVTYEQYF.

The rearrangement uses TRBV28 and TRBJ1-2, with D possibly TRBD1 on 6 matching bases. The CDR3 consists of 13 residues. Trimming pared 3 bases from V and 6 bases from J, leaving 11 bases between. CDR1 and CDR2 (germline): MDHEN, SYDVKM. The CDR3 DNA is TGTGCCAGCAGTTTGATAGGGGGGGATGGCTACACCTTC. Translated: CASSLIGGDGYTF.

The chain combines TRBV19 with TRBJ2-7; no clear D gene. V lost 3 bases, J lost 3 bases, and 18 bases lay in between. The CDR3 contains 16 residues. Germline CDR1 reads LNHDA; CDR2 reads SQIVND (reference sequence). Here the CDR3 DNA reads TGTGCCAGTAGTATTTCGTACGTAAATGGAGTCTACGAGCAGTACTTC. Translated, it gives CASSISYVNGVYEQYF.

Note on this clone: Compared with germline, one end of the junction differs, possibly owing to a read error. This sample also contains other DNA sequences that code for the same CDR3. This chain connects TRBV27 to TRBJ2-1, with 8 bases identical to TRBD1. Germline V gene sequence: CDR1 MNHEY, CDR2 SMNVEV (reference sequence). The CDR3 runs to 14 residues. DNA of the CDR3: TGTGCCAGTAGTTTATGGGACAGGTACAATGAGCAGTTCTTC. Translating gives CASSLWDRYNEQFF.

As DNA, the CDR3 is TGTGCCAGCAGCCCCCCCGGACAGGGTGTTACAGATACGCAGTATTTT. Translated, it gives CASSPPGQGVTDTQYF. This rearrangement joins TRBV27 to TRBJ2-3, with 8 nucleotides matching TRBD1. The CDR3 is made up of 16 amino acids. Germline CDR1 MNHEY, CDR2 SMNVEV (reference sequence). V gave up 6 bases and J gave up 3 bases; unmatched junction bases: 11.

The chain joins TRBV9 to TRBJ1-3, with D perhaps TRBD1 (5 bases). The CDR3 covers 15 residues. Trimming left V 3 bases short and J 8 bases short, with 18 bases between. The germline CDR1 and CDR2 sequences are SGDLS and YYNGEE. The CDR3 loop reads CASSEGTASGDTIYF. The CDR3 nucleotides are TGTGCCAGCAGCGAGGGGACGGCCTCTGGGGACACCATATATTTT.

The V and J genes are TRBV5-5 and TRBJ2-7; D unclear. CDR1 SGHKS and CDR2 YYEKEE come from the germline V gene (reference sequence). This CDR3 has 15 amino acids. V was pared by 3 bases and J by 7 bases, with 20 bases between. The DNA of the CDR3 is TGTGCCAGCAGCTCCCCCGAAACTGGTGATGGGGAGCAGTACTTC. Amino acid sequence: CASSSPETGDGEQYF.

The V gene is TRBV4-2, the J gene TRBJ2-1; 13 positions match TRBD2. This CDR3 contains 21 residues. Trimming took 2 bases from V and 2 from J; bases not matched to a gene: 15. In germline, CDR1 is LGHNA, CDR2 YNFKEQ. In DNA form, the CDR3 reads TGTGCCAGCAGCCAAACCGAGGGACTAGCGGGACCCGACCGACCCTACAATGAGCAGTTCTTC. Translation: CASSQTEGLAGPDRPYNEQFF.